This is a list of T cell receptor beta chains from one sample in a study of shared clonotypes between healthy human individuals. TCRdb keeps only in-frame clones here, not all; method: immunoSEQ multiplex PCR. The data hold about 2.4 million clones, with roughly nine tenths observed a single time. Source material: naive CD4+ T cells sorted from blood. Receptors were obtained from a man aged 18-30 years in good health. Each CDR3 is given with its conserved first and last residue. Each record gives: V gene, J gene, D gene, clone size, CDR3 DNA, CDR3 protein. A D gene is named only where the DNA matches it firmly. Part of the rows lack a size; the others show once, few, many or a class for expanded clones.

V: TRBV7-8; J: TRBJ1-2; D: .; size: once; DNA: TGTGCCAGCAGCCTCGAGTTATCTTATGGCTACACCTTC; CDR3: CASSLELSYGYTF
V: TRBV7-2; J: TRBJ2-7; D: .; size: .; DNA: TGTGCCAGCAGCCGGACAGTGCCTTTAAACCACGAGCAGTACTTC; CDR3: CASSRTVPLNHEQYF
V: TRBV6-5; J: TRBJ2-1; D: .; size: .; DNA: TGTGCCAGCAGTTCGTGGGATGAGCAGTTCTTC; CDR3: CASSSWDEQFF
V: TRBV2; J: TRBJ2-7; D: .; size: .; DNA: TGTGCCACCGAAGAGGACTGGAACTCCTACGAGCAGTACTTC; CDR3: CATEEDWNSYEQYF
V: TRBV2; J: TRBJ1-5; D: TRBD1; size: .; DNA: TGTGCCAGCAGAGCCGGGACAGGGGACCAGCCCCAGCATTTT; CDR3: CASRAGTGDQPQHF
V: TRBV6-5; J: TRBJ2-1; D: TRBD1; size: once; DNA: TGTGCCAGCAGTTACTCAGGGACAGGGAAAACCCATGAGCAGTTCTTC; CDR3: CASSYSGTGKTHEQFF
V: TRBV14; J: TRBJ2-5; D: TRBD1; size: .; DNA: TGTGCCAGCAGCCAAGGGGACAGGGGGCGGGAGACCCAGTACTTC; CDR3: CASSQGDRGRETQYF
V: TRBV19; J: TRBJ1-1; D: .; size: few; DNA: TGTGCCAGTAGTATCTGGGCAGGGGTCGACACTGAAGCTTTCTTT; CDR3: CASSIWAGVDTEAFF
V: TRBV5-8; J: TRBJ1-6; D: .; size: .; DNA: TGTGCCAGCAGCCTTGGACAGTCGATTAATTCACCCCTCCACTTT; CDR3: CASSLGQSINSPLHF
V: TRBV12-5; J: TRBJ2-3; D: .; size: .; DNA: TGTGCTAGTGGTTTGAGCGGGAGCACAGATACGCAGTATTTT; CDR3: CASGLSGSTDTQYF